This T cell receptor (beta chain) is drawn from a study of control samples from healthy donors and cancer patients. CDR1 SGHDT and CDR2 YYEEEE come from the germline V gene. With 4 bases removed from V and 10 bases from J, the gap between germline ends came to 12 bases. This CDR3 is built from 13 residues. Only in-frame clones appear in the TCRdb table, and some are missing; sequencing was by immunoSEQ multiplex PCR. The repertoire holds some 410,000 clones, approximately 92% seen once, with around 6.8% in the top ten. The specimen sequenced was PBMCs. The sequence came from a man between 40 and 49 years old with head and neck cancer. The chain recombines TRBV5-6 with TRBJ1-6; no firm D call. CDR3 residues: CASSANLGSPLHF. In DNA form, the CDR3 reads TGTGCCAGCAGCGCAAACCTTGGGTCACCCCTCCACTTT.